This entry lists 9 T cell receptor beta chains sequenced from one sample in a study of PD-L1 blockade in urothelial cancer. Clones were sequenced by immunoSEQ multiplex PCR, and TCRdb holds only the in-frame ones, with some missing. Of around 33,000 clones listed, approximately 80% were seen once; the top ten hold 6.8%. Time point reported: pretreatment peripheral blood. This specimen was PBMCs, taken around atezolizumab (anti-PD-L1) treatment. The receptors derive from a man in his fifties or sixties with urothelial cancer.

The V gene is TRBV15, the J gene TRBJ1-5; TRBD1 is a possible D gene (5 bases). Deletions cut 0 bases from V and 1 base from J, with 10 bases between. CDR3 length: 16 residues. Germline V gene sequence: CDR1 LNHNV, CDR2 YYDKDF (reference sequence). The CDR3 DNA reads TGTGCCACCAGCAGAGAGGCAGGGTCGAGCAATCAGCCCCAGCATTTT. This codes for CATSREAGSSNQPQHF.

This clone was counted a few times. The chain carries TRBV6-1 and TRBJ2-2, with 9 bases lining up with TRBD2. The length of the CDR3 is 14 residues. Germline V lookup: CDR1 MNHNS, CDR2 SASEGT. V lost 3 bases to trimming and J lost 4 bases; unmatched junction nucleotides: 0. In nucleotides, the CDR3 is TGTGCCAGCAGTGAGCGGGGGGGCACCGGGGAGCTGTTTTTT. This gives the protein CASSERGGTGELFF.

The chain has TRBV2 and TRBJ1-2; no clear D gene. This CDR3 is built from 15 residues. Germline CDR1 SNHLY, CDR2 FYNNEI. Trimming pared 4 bases from V and 1 base from J, leaving 13 bases between. The CDR3 DNA reads TGTGCCAGCAGTGCAAGAGGCAATAATAACTATGGCTACACCTTC. It codes for CASSARGNNNYGYTF.

The J gene is TRBJ1-3, the V gene TRBV5-5, with D unclear. V lost 0 bases to trimming and J lost 0 bases, with 10 bases between them. CDR3 length equals 16 residues. The germline CDR1 and CDR2 sequences are SGHKS and YYEKEE (reference sequence). CDR3 amino acids: CASSLVEVTSGNTIYF. The CDR3 coding sequence is TGTGCCAGCAGCTTGGTGGAGGTTACCTCTGGAAACACCATATATTTT.

The chain carries TRBV18 and TRBJ2-5; 9 nucleotides match TRBD1. The CDR3 loop spans 15 amino acids. The V gene's germline CDR1 is KGHSH and CDR2 LQKENI. V gave up 3 bases and J gave up 4 bases; unmatched junction bases: 6. The CDR3 bases are TGTGCCAGCTCACCGCTACTGGGACAGGGAGAGACCCAGTACTTC. This gives the protein CASSPLLGQGETQYF.

The V gene is TRBV5-8, the J gene TRBJ2-3; 12 nucleotides agree with TRBD2. The CDR3 is made up of 16 amino acids. Germline V gene data show CDR1 as SGHTS and CDR2 as YDEGEE. V shed 0 bases, J shed 8 bases, and the junction held 7 bases outside the gene matches. CDR3 sequence: CASSLGASGGDGTQYF. CDR3 nucleotide sequence: TGTGCCAGCAGCTTGGGGGCTAGCGGGGGGGACGGTACGCAGTATTTT. Using reference TRBV5-8 and TRBJ2-3 for the parts outside the CDR3, the full variable domain is EAGVTQSPTHLIKTRGQQATLRCSPISGHTSVYWYQQALGLGLQFLLWYDEGEERNRGNFPPRFSGRQFPNYSSELNVNALELEDSALYLCASSLGASGGDGTQYFGPGTRLTVL.

The rearrangement links TRBV28 to TRBJ2-3; D possibly corresponds to TRBD2 (5 bases). Germline CDR1 and CDR2: MDHEN and SYDVKM. Between the trimmed V and J ends, which lost 4 bases and 2 bases, there was a span of 13 bases. The CDR3 totals 15 residues. CDR3 in DNA: TGTGCCAGCAGTTCGGGATTCTTTCACACAGATACGCAGTATTTT. Its protein product is CASSSGFFHTDTQYF. The full variable domain, completed using reference TRBV28 and TRBJ2-3, is DVKVTQSSRYLVKRTGEKVFLECVQDMDHENMFWYRQDPGLGLRLIYFSYDVKMKEKGDIPEGYSVSREKKERFSLILESASTNQTSMYLCASSSGFFHTDTQYFGPGTRLTVL.

V gene TRBV9 combines with J gene TRBJ2-6; 8 nucleotides agree with TRBD1. The CDR3 length is 21 residues. V lost 0 bases to trimming and J lost 0 bases; unmatched junction nucleotides: 14. Germline loops: CDR1 SGDLS, CDR2 YYNGEE. Written as DNA, the CDR3 is TGTGCCAGCAGCGTAGGTTTCGGGTGGGACAGGATGAGCTCTGGGGCCAACGTCCTGACTTTC. Amino acid sequence: CASSVGFGWDRMSSGANVLTF.

CDR3 sequence: CASSRSSYNSPLHF. For the CDR3, the DNA is TGTGCCAGCAGTCGGAGCTCCTATAATTCACCCCTCCACTTT. The rearrangement links TRBV6-5 to TRBJ1-6; no definite D call. Germline CDR1 reads MNHEY; CDR2 reads SVGAGI. The CDR3 has 14 amino acids. V was shortened by 5 bases and J by 0 bases, with 5 bases between the two germline ends.